One sample yielded the 20 T cell receptor beta chains listed below, sequenced in a study of cytomegalovirus exposure and HLA in healthy donors. PCR involved 60 Vbeta and 13 Jbeta primers. Method: immunoSEQ multiplex PCR; TCRdb's copy keeps in-frame clones and lacks some. The table lists 150,000 to 200,000 clones, approximately 67% of them singletons. The sequenced sample was PBMCs. The receptors derive from a woman under 30 in good health and CMV-seropositive.

The rearrangement links TRBV18 to TRBJ1-1; 8 bases match TRBD1. The CDR3 contains 13 residues. V dropped 7 bases and J dropped 3; count of bases not matched to a gene: 4. The germline CDR1 and CDR2 sequences are KGHSH and LQKENI. CDR3 amino acids: CASLPDRDTEAFF. CDR3 DNA sequence: TGTGCCAGCTTACCGGACAGGGACACTGAAGCTTTCTTT.

This sequence joins TRBV29-1 and TRBJ1-1, with a weak D call TRBD1 (6 bases). CDR3 length: 14 residues. Trimming pared 3 bases from V and 4 bases from J, leaving 15 bases between. The germline V gene encodes CDR1 SQVTM and CDR2 ANQGSEA. Here the CDR3 reads CSVDWALGGTEAFF. CDR3 sequence (DNA): TGCAGCGTTGACTGGGCCTTAGGGGGCACTGAAGCTTTCTTT.

The genes are TRBV7-9 and TRBJ2-7; the D gene is possibly TRBD2 (5 bases). The germline CDR1 and CDR2 sequences are SEHNR and FQNEAQ (reference sequence). There are 12 residues in the CDR3. Trimming removed 4 bases from V and 5 bases from J, with 9 bases in between. CDR3 in amino acids: CASSSGLNEQYF. The CDR3 DNA reads as TGTGCCAGCAGCTCCGGACTGAACGAGCAGTACTTC.

The V call is TRBV6-5, the J call TRBJ1-6; D may be TRBD1 (6 bases). Per germline, CDR1 MNHEY and CDR2 SVGAGI. The CDR3 covers 16 residues. V lost 0 bases and J lost 7, with 13 bases in between. In nucleotides, the CDR3 is TGTGCCAGCAGTTACTCGAGCAACAGGGCAAATTCACCCCTCCACTTT. Residues: CASSYSSNRANSPLHF.

This chain joins TRBV7-2 and TRBJ1-1; 8 positions agree with TRBD1. This CDR3 contains 20 residues. Germline CDR1 SGHTA, CDR2 FQGNSA. Trimming cost V 0 bases and J 0 bases; bases outside gene matches: 15. The CDR3 protein is CASSLAWDRQVTPMNTEAFF. CDR3 DNA: TGTGCCAGCAGCTTAGCTTGGGACAGGCAAGTAACCCCCATGAACACTGAAGCTTTCTTT.

J is TRBJ1-3 and V is TRBV9; no firm D call. V was cut by 4 bases and J by 8 bases, with 13 bases left in between. The germline CDR1 and CDR2 sequences are SGDLS and YYNGEE. CDR3 length equals 13 residues. The CDR3 region is CASSLTLGDTIYF. The CDR3 bases are TGTGCCAGCAGCCTAACCTTGGGAGACACCATATATTTT.

The V call is TRBV7-8, the J call TRBJ2-1; TRBD2 matches 14 bases. The J segment lost 4 bases and the V segment lost 5 bases, leaving 1 base of the junction unmatched. The CDR3 spans 15 residues. Germline V lookup: CDR1 SGHVS, CDR2 FQNEAQ. The CDR3 DNA reads as TGTGCCAGCAGCAGGACTAGCGGGGGGTACAATGAGCAGTTCTTC. Translated: CASSRTSGGYNEQFF.

There are a few counts of this clone. The chain combines TRBV11-1 with TRBJ1-1; D gene ambiguous. The CDR3 sequence is 13 residues long. V lost 6 bases and J lost 0, with 8 bases in between. In germline, CDR1 is SGHAT, CDR2 FQDESV (reference sequence). CDR3 nucleotides: TGTGCCAGCAGGGTTCAGATGAACACTGAAGCTTTCTTT. It translates to CASRVQMNTEAFF. Complete variable domain (other parts from reference TRBV11-1 and TRBJ1-1): EAEVAQSPRYKITEKSQAVAFWCDPISGHATLYWYRQILGQGPELLVQFQDESVVDDSQLPKDRFSAERLKGVDSTLKIQPAELGDSAMYLCASRVQMNTEAFFGQGTRLTVV.

As DNA, the CDR3 is TGTGCCAGCAGCCCCTACTTCGGGTCAGGGATTAATAATTCACCCCTCCACTTT. This translates into CASSPYFGSGINNSPLHF. This chain links TRBV7-9 with TRBJ1-6; tentatively, D is TRBD1 (5 bases). The V end lost 5 bases, the J end lost 5 bases, and 22 bases lay between the germline ends. Looked up from germline, CDR1 is SEHNR and CDR2 is FQNEAQ (reference sequence). The CDR3 is made up of 18 amino acids.

This clone occurred once. The V call is TRBV19, the J call TRBJ2-1; D possibly corresponds to TRBD2 (6 bases). This CDR3 spans 16 amino acids. V was clipped by 5 bases and J by 0 bases, with 14 bases between them. In germline, CDR1 is LNHDA, CDR2 SQIVND (reference sequence). CDR3 in amino acids: CASSPGSMGSYNEQFF. The CDR3 bases are TGTGCCAGTAGTCCCGGGAGCATGGGCTCCTACAATGAGCAGTTCTTC.

The rearrangement links TRBV7-9 to TRBJ1-5, with D hard to call. This CDR3 contains 14 residues. Trimming shortened V by 4 bases and J by 4 bases, and 11 bases separated the two germline ends. Looked up from germline, CDR1 is SEHNR and CDR2 is FQNEAQ (reference sequence). CDR3 nucleotide sequence: TGTGCCAGCAGCTCCTCGGTGTATAATCAGCCCCAGCATTTT. Its protein is CASSSSVYNQPQHF.

The rearrangement joins TRBV7-6 to TRBJ2-4, with D perhaps TRBD1 (6 bases). The CDR3 covers 14 residues. V gave up 5 bases and J gave up 9 bases, with 17 bases separating them. Per the germline V gene, CDR1 is SGHVS and CDR2 is FNYEAQ. The CDR3 DNA follows: TGTGCCAGCAGCCCACAGGGTCTCCCAGGCATTCAGTACTTC. Translation: CASSPQGLPGIQYF.

CDR3 amino acids: CSLRVNTEAFF. CDR3 DNA: TGCAGCCTGCGGGTGAACACTGAAGCTTTCTTT. This sequence joins TRBV29-1 and TRBJ1-1; D not certain. The length of the CDR3 is 11 residues. Trimming left V 8 bases short and J 0 bases short, with 7 bases between. Germline CDR1 is SQVTM and CDR2 is ANQGSEA. The full variable domain, rest sourced from reference TRBV29-1 and TRBJ1-1, is SAVISQKPSRDICQRGTSLTIQCQVDSQVTMMFWYRQQPGQSLTLIATANQGSEATYESGFVIDKFPISRPNLTFSTLTVSNMSPEDSSIYLCSLRVNTEAFFGQGTRLTVV.

This chain links TRBV27 with TRBJ1-5; D gene ambiguous. The length of the CDR3 is 16 residues. V shed 3 bases and J shed 9 bases, with 21 bases lying between them. Germline CDR1 reads MNHEY; CDR2 reads SMNVEV (reference sequence). CDR3 sequence (DNA): TGTGCCAGCAGTTTCCCCCCAGGTCCTCAATCAATGCCCCAGCATTTT. Protein: CASSFPPGPQSMPQHF.

The genes are TRBV5-1 and TRBJ2-7; a weak D match, TRBD1 (5 bases). Trimming took 5 bases from V and 3 from J, leaving 9 bases between them. Germline CDR1 is SGHRS and CDR2 is YFSETQ. The CDR3 loop spans 12 amino acids. CDR3 protein: CASRGVVYEQYF. The CDR3 nucleotides are TGCGCCAGCAGAGGGGTAGTCTACGAGCAGTACTTC.

This clone was seen only a few times. This chain joins TRBV27 and TRBJ1-4; D not certain. This CDR3 spans 15 amino acids. Trimming stripped 6 bases from V and 7 bases from J, with 18 bases between. CDR1 and CDR2 (germline): MNHEY, SMNVEV (reference sequence). In DNA, the CDR3 is TGTGCCAGCAGCACGACCAACCTACCGGGTGAAAAACTGTTTTTT. This encodes CASSTTNLPGEKLFF.

The chain carries TRBV18 and TRBJ1-2; the D gene is possibly TRBD1 (6 bases). The CDR3 extends over 12 amino acids. Germline V gives CDR1 KGHSH, CDR2 LQKENI. V was pared by 4 bases and J by 6 bases, with 9 bases between. The CDR3 reads CASSLQGNGYTF. The CDR3 DNA reads TGTGCCAGCTCACTACAGGGCAATGGCTACACCTTC. Full variable domain (remainder filled in from reference TRBV18 and TRBJ1-2): NAGVMQNPRHLVRRRGQEARLRCSPMKGHSHVYWYRQLPEEGLKFMVYLQKENIIDESGMPKERFSAEFPKEGPSILRIQQVVRGDSAAYFCASSLQGNGYTFGSGTRLTVV.

The V gene is TRBV5-1, the J gene TRBJ1-1, with a possible D match to TRBD1 (6 bases). V lost 2 bases and J 0 bases, leaving 17 bases between the germline ends. CDR1 is SGHRS, CDR2 YFSETQ, per germline. This CDR3 is built from 17 residues. CDR3 coding DNA: TGCGCCAGCAGCTTTAACAGGACCCCAGGGGTGAACACTGAAGCTTTCTTT. Amino acids: CASSFNRTPGVNTEAFF.

The V call is TRBV19, the J call TRBJ2-2, with 8 bases aligning to TRBD1. V trimming: 3 bases; J trimming: 5 bases; junction bases outside the gene matches: 11. The CDR3 runs to 17 residues. From germline, CDR1 is LNHDA and CDR2 SQIVND (reference sequence). CDR3: CASSIEAGGAGTGELFF. The CDR3 bases are TGTGCCAGTAGTATCGAGGCAGGGGGCGCGGGTACCGGGGAGCTGTTTTTT.

The rearrangement uses TRBV6-6 and TRBJ1-1; D call uncertain. Trimming pared 0 bases from V and 1 base from J, leaving 9 bases between. This CDR3 contains 15 residues. Germline V gives CDR1 MNHNY, CDR2 SVGAGI (reference sequence). The CDR3 DNA sequence: TGTGCCAGCAGTTACTCATCTACCCCGAACACTGAAGCTTTCTTT. Its translation: CASSYSSTPNTEAFF.